Listed here is a single T cell receptor beta chain. This record belongs to a study of control samples from healthy donors and cancer patients. The data were produced by immunoSEQ multiplex PCR, yet TCRdb's version contains in-frame clones alone and is incomplete. The table includes about 64,000 clones, roughly 90% detected once. CDR1 and CDR2 (germline): KGHSY, FQNENV. The length of the CDR3 is 15 residues. Trimming took 6 bases from V and 4 from J, leaving 15 bases between them. This receptor was taken from a middle-aged man with colorectal cancer. The chain couples TRBV16 to TRBJ1-4, with D possibly being TRBD1 (5 bases). The sequencing sample was made of PBMCs. In DNA, the CDR3 is TGTGCCAGCAGACATGAATCCGGGGGTAATGAAAAACTGTTTTTT. It specifies CASRHESGGNEKLFF.